One sample yielded the 25 T cell receptor beta chains listed below, sequenced in a study of T cell responses to AZD1222 COVID-19 vaccine. This table comes from immunoSEQ multiplex PCR, and its TCRdb copy is limited to in-frame clones, with some not included. Seen here are under 200,000 clones, roughly nine tenths observed once, and the top ten hold 1.9%. The source material was peripheral blood, sampled on day 0 of AZD1222 vaccination. Every receptor here comes from an adult in good health.

The rearrangement links TRBV27 to TRBJ2-2; 7 bases line up with TRBD1. CDR1 and CDR2 from the germline V gene are MNHEY and SMNVEV (reference sequence). The junction had 3 bases not matched to a gene; V was cut back by 6 bases and J by 2 bases. CDR3 size: 14 residues. The CDR3 nucleotides are TGTGCCAGCAGGGACAGGTCAAACACCGGGGAGCTGTTTTTT. Its translation is CASRDRSNTGELFF.

The V gene is TRBV27, the J gene TRBJ1-4; possible D gene TRBD1, 5 bases. The germline V and J ends were trimmed by 8 bases and 8 bases, with 15 bases remaining between them. The CDR3 contains 13 residues. The germline V gene has CDR1 MNHEY and CDR2 SMNVEV (reference sequence). CDR3 region: CASARRGGEKLFF. For the CDR3, the DNA is TGTGCCAGCGCCCGGAGGGGTGGAGAAAAACTGTTTTTT. The complete variable domain, with remaining parts taken from reference TRBV27 and TRBJ1-4, reads EAQVTQNPRYLITVTGKKLTVTCSQNMNHEYMSWYRQDPGLGLRQIYYSMNVEVTDKGDVPEGYKVSRKEKRNFPLILESPSPNQTSLYFCASARRGGEKLFFGSGTQLSVL.

The CDR3 nucleotides are TGCAGTGCTAGTTCCGGCTACACCTTC. It codes for CSASSGYTF. The rearrangement links TRBV20-1 to TRBJ1-2; no clear D gene. The CDR3 totals 9 residues. V was clipped by 3 bases and J by 8 bases, with 4 bases between them. Germline V CDR1 and CDR2: DFQATT, SNEGSKA (reference sequence).

There are a few counts of this clone. The V call is TRBV7-8, the J call TRBJ1-5, with D tentatively TRBD1 (6 bases). The CDR3 has 15 residues. The V and J ends lost 5 bases and 9 bases respectively, with 20 bases between them. Germline values: CDR1 SGHVS, CDR2 FQNEAQ. CDR3 loop: CASSPPGGGSGPQHF. For the CDR3, the DNA is TGTGCCAGCAGCCCGCCGGGGGGCGGTTCAGGGCCCCAGCATTTT.

This chain joins TRBV4-1 and TRBJ1-6; D is unresolved. The CDR3 loop spans 15 amino acids. Deletions cut 2 bases from V and 0 bases from J, with 5 bases between. The V gene's germline CDR1 is MGHRA and CDR2 YSYEKL. In DNA form, the CDR3 reads TGCGCCAGCAGCCAACTGAGCTCCTATAATTCACCCCTCCACTTT. It specifies CASSQLSSYNSPLHF.

Concerning this clone: A read error may produce the germline difference seen at one junction end. The chain recombines TRBV2 with TRBJ2-7; 8 bases line up with TRBD1. Germline CDR1 is SNHLY and CDR2 is FYNNEI. The CDR3 runs to 14 residues. CDR3 loop: CANSESTGGYEQYF. The CDR3 DNA follows: TGTGCCAACAGTGAAAGTACAGGGGGCTACGAGCAGTACTTC.

This clone was counted only a few times. The V call is TRBV19, the J call TRBJ1-2; perhaps TRBD1 as D (6 bases). From germline, CDR1 is LNHDA and CDR2 SQIVND (reference sequence). V was trimmed by 4 bases and J by 5 bases, leaving 17 bases between them. The CDR3 has 15 residues. CDR3 DNA sequence: TGTGCCAGTAGTAGGGACCCGACAGGACCTTATGGCTACACCTTC. Protein sequence: CASSRDPTGPYGYTF.

The chain links TRBV7-6 to TRBJ2-5; tentatively, D is TRBD1 or TRBD2 (6 bases each). This CDR3 contains 14 residues. Trimming stripped 1 base from V and 4 bases from J, with 10 bases between. Germline values: CDR1 SGHVS, CDR2 FNYEAQ. In DNA, the CDR3 is TGTGCCAGCAGCTTAGTGGGGGGCGGAGAGACCCAGTACTTC. It translates to CASSLVGGGETQYF. Complete variable domain (other parts from reference TRBV7-6 and TRBJ2-5): GAGVSQSPRYKVTKRGQDVALRCDPISGHVSLYWYRQALGQGPEFLTYFNYEAQQDKSGLPNDRFSAERPEGSISTLTIQRTEQRDSAMYRCASSLVGGGETQYFGPGTRLLVL.

The rearrangement uses TRBV5-4 and TRBJ2-3; 11 bases match TRBD2. Trimming removed 3 bases from V and 1 base from J; junction bases left unmatched: 1. The CDR3 spans 15 residues. Germline CDR1 SGHNT, CDR2 YYREEE (reference sequence). The CDR3: CASSSLAGGTDTQYF. CDR3 sequence (DNA): TGTGCCAGCAGCTCACTAGCGGGAGGCACAGATACGCAGTATTTT.

This chain joins TRBV6-5 and TRBJ1-5; TRBD1 matches at 9 bases. Per germline, CDR1 MNHEY and CDR2 SVGAGI. CDR3 length: 15 amino acids. The V and J ends lost 5 bases and 5 bases, in that order; junction bases with no gene match: 7. CDR3: CASSLDRGDDQPQHF. Here the CDR3 DNA reads TGTGCCAGCAGTCTAGACAGGGGGGACGATCAGCCCCAGCATTTT.

This clone was seen a few times. An end of the junction does not agree with germline; a read error may underlie this. V gene TRBV7-7 combines with J gene TRBJ2-7; 8 positions match TRBD1. CDR1 SSHAT and CDR2 FNYEAQ come from the germline V gene (reference sequence). This CDR3 comprises 15 residues. In DNA, the CDR3 is TGTGCTAGCAGCTTAGACGGGACAGGCACCTACGAGCAGTACTTC. Translation gives CASSLDGTGTYEQYF.

Concerning this clone: This CDR3 is also generated by other DNA sequences in the sample. The V gene is TRBV6-5, the J gene TRBJ1-1; 7 bases are a match to TRBD1. Germline trimming cut 5 bases from V and 0 bases from J; bases unmatched to any gene: 3. Looked up from germline, CDR1 is MNHEY and CDR2 is SVGAGI. The CDR3 has 14 residues. This CDR3 is CASSLTGMNTEAFF. DNA of the CDR3: TGTGCCAGCAGTCTGACAGGGATGAACACTGAAGCTTTCTTT.

The chain is built from TRBV18 and TRBJ2-7, with a weak D call TRBD2 (5 bases). The V end was cut by 3 bases, the J end by 6 bases, with 12 bases between. The CDR3 spans 13 residues. Germline V gene data show CDR1 as KGHSH and CDR2 as LQKENI. DNA for the CDR3: TGTGCCAGCTCACCGAGCGGAGACTCCGAGCAGTACTTC. It yields the protein CASSPSGDSEQYF.

The gene calls are TRBV20-1 and TRBJ1-1; D call uncertain. Trimming pared 3 bases from V and 5 bases from J, leaving 7 bases between. Germline V gene sequence: CDR1 DFQATT, CDR2 SNEGSKA (reference sequence). The CDR3 runs to 11 residues. Written as DNA, the CDR3 is TGCAGTGCTAGTGTTACGACTGAAGCTTTCTTT. Its translation is CSASVTTEAFF.

This chain links TRBV12-1 with TRBJ1-1. TRBV12-1 counts as a pseudogene. This CDR3 is 13 amino acids long. The CDR3 nucleotides are TGTGCCAGCAGCCCCCAGGAGTCAACTGAAGCTTTCTTT. Protein: CASSPQESTEAFF.

The rearrangement links TRBV7-2 to TRBJ2-3, with D perhaps TRBD2 (7 bases). This CDR3 comprises 17 residues. Germline CDR1 and CDR2: SGHTA and FQGNSA. The ends were cut back, 0 bases at V and 1 base at J, with 14 bases in the middle. The CDR3 DNA is TGTGCCAGCAGCTTAGCGCAGGGAGGGGGAGGCACAGATACGCAGTATTTT. It codes for CASSLAQGGGGTDTQYF.

The count of this clone is one. The chain is built from TRBV4-3 and TRBJ1-2; D gene unclear. This CDR3 region has 17 residues. Germline CDR1 and CDR2: LGHNA and YSLEER. V was pared by 0 bases and J by 1 base, with 15 bases between. The CDR3 DNA reads as TGCGCCAGCAGCCAAGATTATAGGACGGGGATTAACTATGGCTACACCTTC. Translated: CASSQDYRTGINYGYTF.

The chain combines TRBV5-6 with TRBJ2-5; the match to TRBD1 covers 7 bases. Per germline, CDR1 SGHDT and CDR2 YYEEEE. Unmatched junction bases numbered 4, after V lost 4 bases and J lost 1 base. The CDR3 totals 14 residues. The CDR3 loop reads CASSQRDSQETQYF. CDR3 nucleotide sequence: TGTGCCAGCAGCCAAAGGGACAGCCAAGAGACCCAGTACTTC.

V is TRBV28 and J is TRBJ1-5; D unresolved. Germline lookup yields CDR1 MDHEN and CDR2 SYDVKM. The CDR3 is 17 amino acids. Trimming pared 2 bases from V and 7 bases from J, leaving 21 bases between. CDR3 loop: CASSLVRGRRFGQPQHF. The CDR3 region has the DNA TGTGCCAGCAGTTTAGTTCGCGGGAGGCGCTTTGGACAGCCCCAGCATTTT.

V and J are TRBV4-3 and TRBJ1-3, with 9 bases aligning to TRBD1. J gave up 3 bases and V 2 bases, and 5 bases lay outside the gene matches. From germline, CDR1 is LGHNA and CDR2 YSLEER. The CDR3 covers 16 residues. The CDR3 loop is CASSQSRDRVGNTIYF. CDR3 DNA: TGCGCCAGCAGCCAAAGCCGGGACAGGGTTGGAAACACCATATATTTT.

V gene TRBV5-1 combines with J gene TRBJ1-2; 7 nucleotides agree with TRBD1. The CDR3 totals 16 residues. Germline CDR1 SGHRS, CDR2 YFSETQ. With 5 bases clipped from V and 0 bases from J, the junction kept 10 bases outside the gene matches. DNA of the CDR3: TGCGCCAGCAGTTACGCAAGGGACAGCACTAACTATGGCTACACCTTC. This codes for CASSYARDSTNYGYTF.

The CDR3 region is CASSLGGSYNSPLHF. The CDR3 nucleotides read TGTGCCAGCAGCTTGGGTGGATCCTATAATTCACCCCTCCACTTT. The chain is built from TRBV5-6 and TRBJ1-6, with unresolved D. Trimming pared 0 bases from V and 1 base from J, leaving 5 bases between. The germline V gene encodes CDR1 SGHDT and CDR2 YYEEEE. CDR3 length equals 15 residues.

The chain links TRBV11-3 to TRBJ2-1; D may correspond to TRBD1 or TRBD2 (5 bases each). The V end was cut by 0 bases, the J end by 0 bases, with 6 bases between. The CDR3 has 15 amino acids. Germline-derived CDR1 and CDR2 are SGHNT and YENEEA. The CDR3 region is CASSLEGDSYNEQFF. The CDR3 coding sequence is TGTGCCAGCAGCTTAGAGGGGGACTCCTACAATGAGCAGTTCTTC.

Worth noting for this clone: Other DNA variants within this sample encode the same CDR3. This chain links TRBV6-6 with TRBJ2-3; D is tentatively TRBD1 or TRBD2 (6 bases each). CDR1 is MNHNY, CDR2 SVGAGI, per germline (reference sequence). V lost 9 bases to trimming and J lost 0 bases, with 22 bases between them. The CDR3 is 17 amino acids. The CDR3 DNA reads TGTGCCAGTAGTCCGACCAGGGGAGGACCCAGCACAGATACGCAGTATTTT. Residues: CASSPTRGGPSTDTQYF.

The chain couples TRBV28 to TRBJ1-2; D remains unclear. The CDR3 totals 14 residues. Between the trimmed V and J ends, which lost 1 base and 8 bases, there was a span of 14 bases. Germline CDR1 is MDHEN and CDR2 is SYDVKM. CDR3 bases: TGTGCCAGCAGTTTATTGGGAGCTGGGAGCGGCTACACCTTC. Its translation is CASSLLGAGSGYTF.